The table lists the clone carrying this TCR beta chain with a few counts. The junction departs from the called germline gene at one end, perhaps through a read error. The sample contains more than one DNA sequence encoding this CDR3. This specimen comes from a study of metastatic and nonmetastatic thyroid tumors. The CDR3 totals 15 residues. The germline gives CDR1 MDHEN, CDR2 SYDVKM. Every patient was untreated before thyroid surgery. TCRdb re-called the PCR reads via MiXCR. Here the sample spans about 45,000 clones, approximately 4.1% being singletons. The V and J genes are TRBV28 and TRBJ2-1, with D perhaps TRBD2 (6 bases). The receptor comes from a female donor with papillary thyroid cancer or a benign thyroid nodule (not recorded which). Some clones in this sample may be carry-over from other donors' samples. The sample taken for sequencing was blood. This CDR3 reads CASSNPGLKYNEQFF. The CDR3 DNA reads as TGTGCTAGCAGCAATCCGGGACTTAAATACAATGAGCAGTTCTTC.